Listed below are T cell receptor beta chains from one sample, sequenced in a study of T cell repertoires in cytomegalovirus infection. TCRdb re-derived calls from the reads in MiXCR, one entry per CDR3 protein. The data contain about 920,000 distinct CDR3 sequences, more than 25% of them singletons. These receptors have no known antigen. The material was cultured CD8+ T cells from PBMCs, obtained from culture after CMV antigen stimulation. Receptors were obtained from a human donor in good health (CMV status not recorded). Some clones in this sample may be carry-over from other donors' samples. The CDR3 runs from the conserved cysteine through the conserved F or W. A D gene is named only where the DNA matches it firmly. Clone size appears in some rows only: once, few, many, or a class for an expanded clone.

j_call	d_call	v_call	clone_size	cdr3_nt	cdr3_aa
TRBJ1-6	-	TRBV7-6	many	TGTGCCAGCAGCTTAAGGACGGACTTTAATTCACCCCTCCACTTT	CASSLRTDFNSPLHF
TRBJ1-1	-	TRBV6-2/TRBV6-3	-	TGTGCCAGCAGTTACTCGATCAGGGGTGAAGCTTTCTTT	CASSYSIRGEAFF
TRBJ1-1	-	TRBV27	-	TGTGCCAGCACGCCCGCCTGGGACACTGAAGCTTTCTTT	CASTPAWDTEAFF
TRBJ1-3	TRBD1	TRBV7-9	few	TGTGCCAGCATCACCCAGGGGGCAGTTTCTGGAAACACCATATATTTT	CASITQGAVSGNTIYF
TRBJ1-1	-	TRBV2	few	TGTGCCAGCAGTGAAGAGGCGAACACTGAAGCTTTCTTT	CASSEEANTEAFF
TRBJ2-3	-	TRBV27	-	TGTGCCAGCAGCAAACTGGGGGCAATTAGCACAGATACGCAGTATTTT	CASSKLGAISTDTQYF
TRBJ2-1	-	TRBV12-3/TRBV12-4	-	TGTGCCAGCAGTTTAAGTATCAATGAGCAGTTCTTC	CASSLSINEQFF
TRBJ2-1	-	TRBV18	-	TGTGCCAGCTCACCAACCCGGGCGCCCAATGAGCAGTTCTTC	CASSPTRAPNEQFF
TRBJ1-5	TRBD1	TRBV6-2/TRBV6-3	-	TGTGCCAGCAGCCTCCCCGGACAGGGGTTTAATCAGCCCCAGCATTTT	CASSLPGQGFNQPQHF
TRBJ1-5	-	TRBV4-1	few	TGCGCCAGCAGCCGCCGACAGGAGAATCAGCCCCAGCATTTT	CASSRRQENQPQHF
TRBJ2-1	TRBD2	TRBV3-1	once	TGTGCCAGCAGCCAACCTTGGGATGGACTAGCGGGGGGGGGTGGGGGAGGTGAGCAGTTCTTC	CASSQPWDGLAGGGGGGEQFF
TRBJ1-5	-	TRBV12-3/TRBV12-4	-	TGTGCCAGCAGTTTACAGGACAATAGCAATCAGCCCCAGCATTTT	CASSLQDNSNQPQHF
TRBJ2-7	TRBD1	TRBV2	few	TGTGCCAGCAGTGAAGCGCGAGTGTCGGGGACAGGGGGTTACGAGCAGTACTTC	CASSEARVSGTGGYEQYF
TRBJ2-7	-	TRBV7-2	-	TGTGCCAGCAGCTTAAGACAGGCGAAGTACTACGAGCGGTACTTC	CASSLRQAKYYERYF
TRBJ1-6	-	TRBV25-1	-	TGTGCCAGCAGTGATACACACGATCTAGACTCCTATAATTCACCCCTCCACTTT	CASSDTHDLDSYNSPLHF
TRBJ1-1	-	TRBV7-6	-	TGTGCCAGCAGCCCTAGCTCTGGACAGACGAACACTGAAGCTTTCTTT	CASSPSSGQTNTEAFF
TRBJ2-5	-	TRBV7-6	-	TGTGCCAGCAGCAGCAGGGGCTGGGAAGAGACCCAGTACTTC	CASSSRGWEETQYF